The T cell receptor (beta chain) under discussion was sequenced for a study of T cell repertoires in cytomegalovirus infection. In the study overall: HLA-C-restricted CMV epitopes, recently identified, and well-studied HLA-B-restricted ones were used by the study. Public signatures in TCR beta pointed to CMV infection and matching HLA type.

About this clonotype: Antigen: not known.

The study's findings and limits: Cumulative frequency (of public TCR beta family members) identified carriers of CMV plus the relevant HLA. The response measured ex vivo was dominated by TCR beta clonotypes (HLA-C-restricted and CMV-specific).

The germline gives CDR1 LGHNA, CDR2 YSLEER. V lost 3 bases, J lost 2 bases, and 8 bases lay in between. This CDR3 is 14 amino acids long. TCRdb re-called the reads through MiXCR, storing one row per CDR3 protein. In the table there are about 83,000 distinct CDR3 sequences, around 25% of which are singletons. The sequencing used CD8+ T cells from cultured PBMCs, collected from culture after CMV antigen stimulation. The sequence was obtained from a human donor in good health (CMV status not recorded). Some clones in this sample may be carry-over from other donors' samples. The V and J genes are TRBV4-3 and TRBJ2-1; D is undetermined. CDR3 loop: CASSHTTAYNEQFF. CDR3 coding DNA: TGCGCCAGCAGCCATACAACAGCCTACAATGAGCAGTTCTTC.